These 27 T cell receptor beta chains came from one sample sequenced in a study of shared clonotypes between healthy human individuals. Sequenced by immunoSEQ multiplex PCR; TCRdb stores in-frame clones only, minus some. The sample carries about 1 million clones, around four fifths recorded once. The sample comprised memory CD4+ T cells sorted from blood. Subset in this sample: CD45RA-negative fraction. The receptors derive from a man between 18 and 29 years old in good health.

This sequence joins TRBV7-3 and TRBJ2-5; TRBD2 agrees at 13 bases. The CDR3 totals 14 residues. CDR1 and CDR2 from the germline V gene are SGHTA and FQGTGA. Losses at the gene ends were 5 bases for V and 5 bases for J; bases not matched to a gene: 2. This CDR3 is CASSPGLAGETQYF. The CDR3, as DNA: TGTGCCAGCAGCCCGGGACTAGCGGGGGAGACCCAGTACTTC.

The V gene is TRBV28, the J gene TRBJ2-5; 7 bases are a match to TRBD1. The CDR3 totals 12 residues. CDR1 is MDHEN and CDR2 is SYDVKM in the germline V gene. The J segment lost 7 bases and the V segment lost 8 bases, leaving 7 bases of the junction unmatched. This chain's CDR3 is CASGTVRRTQYF. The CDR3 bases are TGTGCCAGCGGGACAGTCCGGAGGACCCAGTACTTC.

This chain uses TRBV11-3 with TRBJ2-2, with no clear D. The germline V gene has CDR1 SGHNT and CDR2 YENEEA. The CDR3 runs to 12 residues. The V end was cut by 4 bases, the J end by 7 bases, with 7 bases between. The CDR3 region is CASSSYLGELFF. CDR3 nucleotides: TGTGCCAGCAGCTCCTATCTCGGGGAGCTGTTTTTT.

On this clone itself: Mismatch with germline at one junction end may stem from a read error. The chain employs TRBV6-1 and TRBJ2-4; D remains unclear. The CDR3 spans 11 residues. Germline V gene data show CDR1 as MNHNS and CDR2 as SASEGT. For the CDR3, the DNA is TGTGCCATCAGTGACGGAAACATTCAGTACTTC. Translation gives CAISDGNIQYF.

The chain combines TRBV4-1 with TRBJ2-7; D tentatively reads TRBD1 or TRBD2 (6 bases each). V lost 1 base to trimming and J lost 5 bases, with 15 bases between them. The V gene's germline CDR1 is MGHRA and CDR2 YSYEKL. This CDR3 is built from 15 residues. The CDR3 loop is CASSQGRGIWNEQYF. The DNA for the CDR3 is TGCGCCAGCAGCCAAGGGAGGGGGATTTGGAACGAGCAGTACTTC.

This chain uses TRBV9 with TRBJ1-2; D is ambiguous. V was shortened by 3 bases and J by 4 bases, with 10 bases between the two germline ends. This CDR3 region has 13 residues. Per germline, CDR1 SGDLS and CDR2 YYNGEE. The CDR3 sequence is CASSEEAGYGYTF. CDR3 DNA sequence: TGTGCCAGCAGCGAGGAGGCCGGCTATGGCTACACCTTC.

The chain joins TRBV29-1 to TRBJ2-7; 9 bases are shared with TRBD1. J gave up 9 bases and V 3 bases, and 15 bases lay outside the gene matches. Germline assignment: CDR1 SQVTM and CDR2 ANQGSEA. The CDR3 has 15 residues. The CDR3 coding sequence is TGCAGCGTTGATAGTTATGGGACAGGGTTTTCTGGGCAGTACTTC. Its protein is CSVDSYGTGFSGQYF.

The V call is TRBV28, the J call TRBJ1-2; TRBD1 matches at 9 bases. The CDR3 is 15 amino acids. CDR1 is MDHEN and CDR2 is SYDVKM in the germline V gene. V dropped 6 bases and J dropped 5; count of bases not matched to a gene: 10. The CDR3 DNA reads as TGTGCCAGCAGGACCGGGACAGGGTTAATGTATGGCTACACCTTC. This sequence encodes CASRTGTGLMYGYTF.

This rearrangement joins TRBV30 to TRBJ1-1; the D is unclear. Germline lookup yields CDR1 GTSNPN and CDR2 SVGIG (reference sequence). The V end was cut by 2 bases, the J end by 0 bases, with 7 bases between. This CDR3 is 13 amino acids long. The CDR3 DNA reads TGTGCCTGGAGTAGTCAGATGAACACTGAAGCTTTCTTT. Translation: CAWSSQMNTEAFF.

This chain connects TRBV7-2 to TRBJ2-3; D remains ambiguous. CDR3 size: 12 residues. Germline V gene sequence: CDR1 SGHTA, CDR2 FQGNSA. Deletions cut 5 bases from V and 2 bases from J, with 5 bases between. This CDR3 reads CASSVITDTQYF. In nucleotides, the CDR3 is TGTGCCAGCAGCGTGATCACAGATACGCAGTATTTT.

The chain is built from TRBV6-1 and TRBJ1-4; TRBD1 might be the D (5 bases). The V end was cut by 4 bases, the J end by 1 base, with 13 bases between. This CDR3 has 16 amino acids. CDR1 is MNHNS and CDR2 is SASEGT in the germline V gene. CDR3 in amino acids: CASSVSGAGTNEKLFF. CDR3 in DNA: TGTGCCAGCAGTGTTTCTGGGGCGGGAACTAATGAAAAACTGTTTTTT.

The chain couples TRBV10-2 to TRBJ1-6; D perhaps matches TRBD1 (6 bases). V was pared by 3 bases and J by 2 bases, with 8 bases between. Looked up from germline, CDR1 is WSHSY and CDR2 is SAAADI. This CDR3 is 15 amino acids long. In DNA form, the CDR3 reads TGCGCCAGCAGTGACAGGGGACCCTATAATTCACCCCTCCACTTT. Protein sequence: CASSDRGPYNSPLHF.

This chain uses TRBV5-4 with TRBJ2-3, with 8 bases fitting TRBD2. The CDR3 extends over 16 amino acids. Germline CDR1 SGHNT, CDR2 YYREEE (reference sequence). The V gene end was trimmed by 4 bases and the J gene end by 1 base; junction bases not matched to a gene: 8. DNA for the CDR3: TGTGCCAGCAGCCATAGCGGGCGGGGGGGCACAGATACGCAGTATTTT. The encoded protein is CASSHSGRGGTDTQYF.

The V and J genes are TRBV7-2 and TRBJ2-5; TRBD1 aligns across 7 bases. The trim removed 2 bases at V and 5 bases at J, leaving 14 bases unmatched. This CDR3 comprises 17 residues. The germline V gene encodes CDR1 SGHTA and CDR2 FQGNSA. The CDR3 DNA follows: TGTGCCAGCAGCTTACAGTCGGGACAGACCGAAGGGGAGACCCAGTACTTC. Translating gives CASSLQSGQTEGETQYF. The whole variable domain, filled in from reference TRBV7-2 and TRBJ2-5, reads GAGVSQSPSNKVTEKGKDVELRCDPISGHTALYWYRQSLGQGLEFLIYFQGNSAPDKSGLPSDRFSAERTGGSVSTLTIQRTQQEDSAVYLCASSLQSGQTEGETQYFGPGTRLLVL.

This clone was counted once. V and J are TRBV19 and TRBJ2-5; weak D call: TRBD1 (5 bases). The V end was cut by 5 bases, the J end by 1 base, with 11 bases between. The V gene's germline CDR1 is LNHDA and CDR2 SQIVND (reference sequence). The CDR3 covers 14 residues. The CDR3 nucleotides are TGTGCCAGTAGTGGCAGGGCTGCCCAAGAGACCCAGTACTTC. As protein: CASSGRAAQETQYF.

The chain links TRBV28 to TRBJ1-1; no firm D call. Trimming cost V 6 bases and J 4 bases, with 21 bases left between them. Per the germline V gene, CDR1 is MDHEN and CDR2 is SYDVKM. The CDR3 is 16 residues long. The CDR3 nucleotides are TGTGCCAGCAGCAGCCTACCCCTTAGGACGAGCACTGAAGCTTTCTTT. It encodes CASSSLPLRTSTEAFF.

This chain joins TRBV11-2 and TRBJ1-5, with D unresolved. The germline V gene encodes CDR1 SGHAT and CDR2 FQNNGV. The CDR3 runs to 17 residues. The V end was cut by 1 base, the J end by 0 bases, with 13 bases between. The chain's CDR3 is CASSLVGTVSSNQPQHF. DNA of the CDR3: TGTGCCAGCAGCTTAGTCGGTACAGTTAGTAGCAATCAGCCCCAGCATTTT.

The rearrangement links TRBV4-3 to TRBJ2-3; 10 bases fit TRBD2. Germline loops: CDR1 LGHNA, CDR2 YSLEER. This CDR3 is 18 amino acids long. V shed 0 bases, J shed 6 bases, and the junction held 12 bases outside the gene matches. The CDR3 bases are TGCGCCAGCAGCCAAGATATAGAGCGGGAGGGCCTATTGGATACGCAGTATTTT. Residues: CASSQDIEREGLLDTQYF.

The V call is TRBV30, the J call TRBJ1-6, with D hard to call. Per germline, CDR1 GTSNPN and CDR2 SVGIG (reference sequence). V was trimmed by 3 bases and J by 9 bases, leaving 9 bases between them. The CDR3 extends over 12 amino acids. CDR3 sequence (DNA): TGTGCCTGGAGGCAGAACCCTTCACCCCTCCACTTT. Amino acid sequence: CAWRQNPSPLHF.

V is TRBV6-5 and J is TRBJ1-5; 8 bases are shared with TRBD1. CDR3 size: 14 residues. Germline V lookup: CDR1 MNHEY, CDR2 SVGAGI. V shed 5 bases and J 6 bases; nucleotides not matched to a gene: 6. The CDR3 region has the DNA TGTGCCAGCAGTGAATGGACAGGGACTCAGCCCCAGCATTTT. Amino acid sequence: CASSEWTGTQPQHF.

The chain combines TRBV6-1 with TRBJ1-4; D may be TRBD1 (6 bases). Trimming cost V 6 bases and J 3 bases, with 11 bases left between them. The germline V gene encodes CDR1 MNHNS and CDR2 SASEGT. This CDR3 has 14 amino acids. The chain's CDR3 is CASSEGGANEKLFF. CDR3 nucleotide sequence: TGTGCCAGCAGCGAGGGGGGGGCTAATGAAAAACTGTTTTTT.

CDR3 sequence (DNA): TGTGCCAGCAGTTTAGTCACGGGGGCTCAAGGAGAGACCCAGTACTTC. As protein: CASSLVTGAQGETQYF. The chain links TRBV28 to TRBJ2-5; the D call may be TRBD1 or TRBD2 (6 bases each). Germline CDR1 MDHEN, CDR2 SYDVKM. Trimming cost V 2 bases and J 4 bases, with 17 bases left between them. The CDR3 has 16 amino acids.

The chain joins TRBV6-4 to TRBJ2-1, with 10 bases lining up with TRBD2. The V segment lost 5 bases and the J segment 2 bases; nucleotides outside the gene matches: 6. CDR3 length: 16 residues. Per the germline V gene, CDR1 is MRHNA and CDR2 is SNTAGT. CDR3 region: CASSRQSGGAYNEQFF. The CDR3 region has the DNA TGTGCCAGCAGTCGACAAAGCGGGGGGGCCTACAATGAGCAGTTCTTC.

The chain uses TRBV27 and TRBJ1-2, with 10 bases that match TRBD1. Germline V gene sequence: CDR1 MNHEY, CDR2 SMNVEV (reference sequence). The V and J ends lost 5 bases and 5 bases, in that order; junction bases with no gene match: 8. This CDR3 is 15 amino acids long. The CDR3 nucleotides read TGTGCCAGCAGTCCAACGACAGGGGGCTGGTATGGCTACACCTTC. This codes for CASSPTTGGWYGYTF.

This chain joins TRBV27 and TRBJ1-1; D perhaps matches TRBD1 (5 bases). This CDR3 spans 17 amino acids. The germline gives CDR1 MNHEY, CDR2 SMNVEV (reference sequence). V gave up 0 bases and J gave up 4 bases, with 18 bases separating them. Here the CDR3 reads CASSLSHLPTRGTEAFF. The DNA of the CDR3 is TGTGCCAGCAGTTTATCGCACTTACCCACTAGGGGCACTGAAGCTTTCTTT.

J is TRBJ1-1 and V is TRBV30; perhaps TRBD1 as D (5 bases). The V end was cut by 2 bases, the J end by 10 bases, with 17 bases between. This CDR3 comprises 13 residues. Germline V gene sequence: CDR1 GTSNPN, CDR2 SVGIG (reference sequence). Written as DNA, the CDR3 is TGTGCCTGGAGTCCCTCCCTGGACATTGGAGCTTTCTTT. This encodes CAWSPSLDIGAFF.

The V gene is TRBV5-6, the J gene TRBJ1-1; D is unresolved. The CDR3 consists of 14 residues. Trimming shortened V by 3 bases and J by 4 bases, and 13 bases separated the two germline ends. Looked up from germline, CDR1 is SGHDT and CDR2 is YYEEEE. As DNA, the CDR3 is TGTGCCAGCAGCTCCGGTGGACCTCGCACTGAAGCTTTCTTT. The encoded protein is CASSSGGPRTEAFF.